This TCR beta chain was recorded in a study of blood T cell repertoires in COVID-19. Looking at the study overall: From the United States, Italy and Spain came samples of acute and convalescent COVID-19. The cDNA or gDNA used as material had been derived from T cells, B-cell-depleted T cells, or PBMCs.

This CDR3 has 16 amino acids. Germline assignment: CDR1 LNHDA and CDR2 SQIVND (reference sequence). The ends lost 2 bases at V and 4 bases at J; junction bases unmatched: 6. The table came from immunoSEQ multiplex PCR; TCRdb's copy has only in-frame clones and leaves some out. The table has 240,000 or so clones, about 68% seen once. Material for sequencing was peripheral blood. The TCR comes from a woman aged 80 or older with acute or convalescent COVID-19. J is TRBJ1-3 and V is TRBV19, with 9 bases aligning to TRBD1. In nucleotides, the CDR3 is TGTGCCAGTAGTATAACCGGGACAGGGATCGGAAACACCATATATTTT. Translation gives CASSITGTGIGNTIYF.